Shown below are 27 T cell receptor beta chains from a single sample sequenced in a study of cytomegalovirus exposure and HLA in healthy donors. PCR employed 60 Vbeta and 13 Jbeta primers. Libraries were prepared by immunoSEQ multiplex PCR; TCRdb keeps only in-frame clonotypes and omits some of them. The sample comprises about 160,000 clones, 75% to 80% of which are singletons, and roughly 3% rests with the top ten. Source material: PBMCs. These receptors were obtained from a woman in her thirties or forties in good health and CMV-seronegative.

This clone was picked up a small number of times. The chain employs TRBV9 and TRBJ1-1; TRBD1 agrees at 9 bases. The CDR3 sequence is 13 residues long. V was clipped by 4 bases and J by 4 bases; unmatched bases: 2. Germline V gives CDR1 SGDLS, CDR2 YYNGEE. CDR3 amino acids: CASSLTGGTEAFF. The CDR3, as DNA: TGTGCCAGCAGCTTGACAGGGGGCACTGAAGCTTTCTTT.

This CDR3 reads CASSFAGDINNQPQHF. The CDR3 bases are TGTGCCAGCAGCTTCGCAGGGGATATCAACAATCAGCCCCAGCATTTT. This chain links TRBV5-4 with TRBJ1-5, with a tentative D call TRBD1 (6 bases). V lost 2 bases to trimming and J lost 3 bases, with 15 bases between them. This CDR3 spans 16 amino acids. Germline CDR1 SGHNT, CDR2 YYREEE (reference sequence).

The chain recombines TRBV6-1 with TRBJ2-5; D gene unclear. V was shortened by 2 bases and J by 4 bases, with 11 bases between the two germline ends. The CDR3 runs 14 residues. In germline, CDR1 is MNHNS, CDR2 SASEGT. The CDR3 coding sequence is TGTGCCAGCAGTGAATATCGGTTTCTAGAGACCCAGTACTTC. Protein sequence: CASSEYRFLETQYF.

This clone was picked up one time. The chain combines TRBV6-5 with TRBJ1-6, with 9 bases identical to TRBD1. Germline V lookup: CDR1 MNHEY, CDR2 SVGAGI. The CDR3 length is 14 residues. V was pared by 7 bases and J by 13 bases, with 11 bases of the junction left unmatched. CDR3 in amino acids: CASKPGQGLRPLHF. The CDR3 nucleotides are TGTGCCAGCAAACCGGGACAGGGCTTGCGGCCCCTCCACTTT.

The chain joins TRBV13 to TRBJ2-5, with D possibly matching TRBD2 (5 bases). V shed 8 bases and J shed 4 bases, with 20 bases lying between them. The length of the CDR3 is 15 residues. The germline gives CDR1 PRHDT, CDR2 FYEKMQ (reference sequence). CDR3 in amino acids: CASSLKPSAGETQYF. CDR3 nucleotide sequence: TGTGCCAGCTCCCTGAAACCGAGTGCGGGAGAGACCCAGTACTTC.

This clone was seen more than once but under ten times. CDR3 bases: TGCGCCAGCAGCCATCAATCATACCGGGACAGGGATCAGCCCCAGCATTTT. Translation: CASSHQSYRDRDQPQHF. The rearrangement joins TRBV4-1 to TRBJ1-5; 9 bases are a match to TRBD1. The CDR3 is 17 amino acids. V dropped 3 bases and J dropped 5; count of bases not matched to a gene: 11. Per germline, CDR1 MGHRA and CDR2 YSYEKL.

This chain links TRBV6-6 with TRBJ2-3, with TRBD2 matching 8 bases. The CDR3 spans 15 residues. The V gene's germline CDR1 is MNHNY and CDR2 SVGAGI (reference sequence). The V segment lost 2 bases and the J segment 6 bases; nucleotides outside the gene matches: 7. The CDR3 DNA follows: TGTGCCAGCAGTTACAGTGGCGGGGGGCCGGATACGCAGTATTTT. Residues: CASSYSGGGPDTQYF.

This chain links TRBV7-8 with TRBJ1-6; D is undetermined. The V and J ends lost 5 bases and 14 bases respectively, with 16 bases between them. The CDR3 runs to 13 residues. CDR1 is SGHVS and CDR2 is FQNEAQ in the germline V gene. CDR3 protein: CASSPGGPAALHF. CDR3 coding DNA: TGTGCCAGCAGCCCGGGAGGACCGGCGGCCCTCCACTTT.

This CDR3 reads CASSRDTDSGNTIYF. CDR3 sequence (DNA): TGTGCCAGCAGCCGGGACACAGACTCTGGAAACACCATATATTTT. This rearrangement joins TRBV5-4 to TRBJ1-3; D may be TRBD1 (6 bases). The CDR3 contains 15 residues. V shed 4 bases and J shed 0 bases, with 11 bases lying between them. Germline CDR1 is SGHNT and CDR2 is YYREEE (reference sequence).

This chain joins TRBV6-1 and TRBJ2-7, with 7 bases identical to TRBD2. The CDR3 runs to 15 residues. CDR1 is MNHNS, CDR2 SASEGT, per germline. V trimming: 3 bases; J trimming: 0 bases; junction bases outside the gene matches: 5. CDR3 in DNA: TGTGCCAGCAGTGATGAGGGCGGGGGCTCCTACGAGCAGTACTTC. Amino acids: CASSDEGGGSYEQYF.

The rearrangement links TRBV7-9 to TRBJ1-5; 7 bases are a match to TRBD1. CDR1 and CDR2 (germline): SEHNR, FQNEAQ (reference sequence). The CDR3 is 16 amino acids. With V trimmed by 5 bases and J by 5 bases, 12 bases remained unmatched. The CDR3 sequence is CASSPGTVIDHQPQHF. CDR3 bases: TGTGCCAGCAGCCCAGGGACAGTCATCGATCATCAGCCCCAGCATTTT.

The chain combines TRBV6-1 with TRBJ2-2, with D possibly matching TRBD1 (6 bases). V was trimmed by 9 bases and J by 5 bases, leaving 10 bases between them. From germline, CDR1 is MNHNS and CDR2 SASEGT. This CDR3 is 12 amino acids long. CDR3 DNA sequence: TGTGCCAGTGGACAGCCGACCGGGGAGCTGTTTTTT. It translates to CASGQPTGELFF.

The CDR3 here is CASSAGDSYNSPLHF. CDR3 sequence (DNA): TGTGCCAGCAGTGCCGGGGACAGCTATAATTCACCCCTCCACTTT. This sequence joins TRBV2 and TRBJ1-6; 7 positions agree with TRBD1. The germline gives CDR1 SNHLY, CDR2 FYNNEI. There are 15 residues in the CDR3. V trimming: 4 bases; J trimming: 3 bases; junction bases outside the gene matches: 3.

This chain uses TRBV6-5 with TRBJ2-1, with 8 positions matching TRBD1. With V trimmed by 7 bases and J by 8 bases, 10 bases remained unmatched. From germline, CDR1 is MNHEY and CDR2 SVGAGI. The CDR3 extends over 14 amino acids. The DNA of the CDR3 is TGTGCCAGCACCACCGGGACAGGAAGGTATGAGCAGTTCTTC. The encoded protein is CASTTGTGRYEQFF.

CDR3 DNA: TGCGCCAGCAGCTTTAATACAGGGGGCTCGGGTAATTCACCCCTCCACTTT. Its protein is CASSFNTGGSGNSPLHF. The chain joins TRBV5-1 to TRBJ1-6, with 9 bases fitting TRBD1. The V segment lost 2 bases and the J segment 6 bases; nucleotides outside the gene matches: 9. The CDR3 runs 17 residues. Germline V lookup: CDR1 SGHRS, CDR2 YFSETQ. Supplemented by reference TRBV5-1 and TRBJ1-6, the full variable domain reads KAGVTQTPRYLIKTRGQQVTLSCSPISGHRSVSWYQQTPGQGLQFLFEYFSETQRNKGNFPGRFSGRQFSNSRSEMNVSTLELGDSALYLCASSFNTGGSGNSPLHFGNGTRLTVT.

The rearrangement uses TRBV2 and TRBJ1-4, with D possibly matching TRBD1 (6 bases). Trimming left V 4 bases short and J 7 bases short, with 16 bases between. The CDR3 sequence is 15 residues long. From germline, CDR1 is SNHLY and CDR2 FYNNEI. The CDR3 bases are TGTGCCAGCAGTGTACAGGGAGCCTTTAGTGAAAAACTGTTTTTT. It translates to CASSVQGAFSEKLFF.

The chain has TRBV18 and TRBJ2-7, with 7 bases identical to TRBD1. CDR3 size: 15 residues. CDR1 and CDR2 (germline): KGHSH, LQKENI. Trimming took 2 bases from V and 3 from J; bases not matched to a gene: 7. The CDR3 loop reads CASSPIRDRRYEQYF. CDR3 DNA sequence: TGTGCCAGCTCACCAATCCGGGACAGACGCTACGAGCAGTACTTC.

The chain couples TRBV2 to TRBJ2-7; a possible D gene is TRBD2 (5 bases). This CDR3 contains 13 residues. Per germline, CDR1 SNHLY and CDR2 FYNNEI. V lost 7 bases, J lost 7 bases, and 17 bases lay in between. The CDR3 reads CASNLAFIWEQYF. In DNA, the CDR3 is TGTGCCAGCAATCTAGCCTTCATATGGGAGCAGTACTTC.

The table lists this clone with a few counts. CDR3 sequence (DNA): TGTGCCAGCAGCGTAGGGGGACTAGCGTCTACCTACGAGCAGTACTTC. It specifies CASSVGGLASTYEQYF. The chain combines TRBV9 with TRBJ2-7, with TRBD2 identical over 10 bases. V trimming: 0 bases; J trimming: 2 bases; junction bases outside the gene matches: 5. The CDR3 is 16 residues long. Germline CDR1 and CDR2: SGDLS and YYNGEE.

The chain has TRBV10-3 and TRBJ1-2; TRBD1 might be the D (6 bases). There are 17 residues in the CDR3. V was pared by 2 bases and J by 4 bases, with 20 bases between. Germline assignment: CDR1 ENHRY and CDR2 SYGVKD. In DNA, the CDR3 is TGTGCCATCAGTGAGGACCCGGGGACAAAGGCCATCTATGGCTACACCTTC. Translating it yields CAISEDPGTKAIYGYTF.

The CDR3 loop reads CASRSQVNTYEQYF. As DNA, the CDR3 is TGCGCCAGCAGGTCACAGGTGAATACCTACGAGCAGTACTTC. This chain uses TRBV5-1 with TRBJ2-7; the D gene is possibly TRBD1 (5 bases). V lost 5 bases, J lost 2 bases, and 14 bases lay in between. In germline, CDR1 is SGHRS, CDR2 YFSETQ. This CDR3 region has 14 residues.

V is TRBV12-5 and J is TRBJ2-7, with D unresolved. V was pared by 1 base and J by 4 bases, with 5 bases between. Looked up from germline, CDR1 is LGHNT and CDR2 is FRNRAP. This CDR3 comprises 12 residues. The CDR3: CASGLDRYEQYF. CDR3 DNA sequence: TGTGCTAGTGGTTTGGACAGATACGAGCAGTACTTC.

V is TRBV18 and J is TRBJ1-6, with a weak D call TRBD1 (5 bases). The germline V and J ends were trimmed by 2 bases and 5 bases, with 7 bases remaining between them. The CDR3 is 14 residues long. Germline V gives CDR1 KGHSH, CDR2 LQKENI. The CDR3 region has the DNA TGTGCCAGCTCACCAGTACAGGATAATTCACCCCTCCACTTT. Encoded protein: CASSPVQDNSPLHF. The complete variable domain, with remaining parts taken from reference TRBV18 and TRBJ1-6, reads NAGVMQNPRHLVRRRGQEARLRCSPMKGHSHVYWYRQLPEEGLKFMVYLQKENIIDESGMPKERFSAEFPKEGPSILRIQQVVRGDSAAYFCASSPVQDNSPLHFGNGTRLTVT.

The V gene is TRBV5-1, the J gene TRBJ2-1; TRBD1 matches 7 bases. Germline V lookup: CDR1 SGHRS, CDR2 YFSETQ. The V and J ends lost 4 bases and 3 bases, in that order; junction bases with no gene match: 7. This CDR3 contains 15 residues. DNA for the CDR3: TGCGCCAGCAGCCGCGAAGGGACAGACTACAATGAGCAGTTCTTC. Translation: CASSREGTDYNEQFF.

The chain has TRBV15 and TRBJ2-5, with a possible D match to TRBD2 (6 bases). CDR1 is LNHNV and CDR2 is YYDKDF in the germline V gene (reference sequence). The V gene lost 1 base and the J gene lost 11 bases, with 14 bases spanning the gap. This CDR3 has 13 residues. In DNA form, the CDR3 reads TGTGCCACCAGCAGAGTGGAGGGCCGTGAGCAGTACTTC. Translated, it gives CATSRVEGREQYF.

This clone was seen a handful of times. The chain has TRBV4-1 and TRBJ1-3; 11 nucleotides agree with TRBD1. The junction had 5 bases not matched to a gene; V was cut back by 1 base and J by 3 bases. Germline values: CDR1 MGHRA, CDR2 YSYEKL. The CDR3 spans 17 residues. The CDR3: CASSQVGQGAGGNTIYF. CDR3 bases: TGCGCCAGCAGCCAAGTCGGACAGGGGGCTGGTGGAAACACCATATATTTT.

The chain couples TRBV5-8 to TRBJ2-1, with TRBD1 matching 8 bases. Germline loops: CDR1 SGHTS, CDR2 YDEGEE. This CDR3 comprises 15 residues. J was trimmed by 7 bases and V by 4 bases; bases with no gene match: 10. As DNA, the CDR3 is TGTGCCAGCAGCGGAACAGGGGGAGCCGTGAATGAGCAGTTCTTC. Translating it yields CASSGTGGAVNEQFF.